Listed here is a single T cell receptor beta chain. What this receptor recognizes is not known. Base qualities are not recorded, but no much larger clone differs from it by a single base. These data originate in a study of blood T cell repertoires in COVID-19 (dated by TCRdb to the early 2020s). Study-level background: The collaborator samples originated in the United States, Italy and Spain and spanned the acute and convalescent phases of COVID-19. The repertoires were made available in a free public database intended to serve as a resource for research on the immune response to SARS-CoV-2. Subjects who had been exposed to COVID-19, were actively infected with it, or had recovered from it provided the deeply sampled blood TCRbeta repertoires that made up the dataset. The prospective study material was composed of cDNA or gDNA derived from T cells, B-cell-depleted T cells, or PBMCs. HLA class I and class II types, where available, came from metadata supplied by the sample provider rather than from assay-based typing. The samples were drawn from the first 160 participants of the ongoing ImmuneRACE study and from some 1,300 subjects provided by 6 global collaborators. A de-identified subject ID, COVID-19 status, age in years and sex were almost always included in the sample metadata. Here is what the overall study found, with its caveats: Clinical and demographic metadata were provided uncurated, with the amount varying by source and participant.

CDR3 length: 14 amino acids, cysteine to phenylalanine. CDR3 DNA is the only sequence kept; it has 42 bases, read in frame from the first base. CDR1 and CDR2, per the germline V gene, are SGHDT and YYEEEE. At the junction V is shortened by 1 base and J by 2 bases, with 10 bases in between. The immunoSEQ Assay, a bias-controlled multiplex PCR, was used to amplify TCRbeta CDR3 regions from genomic DNA. Under the source paper's analysis protocol: The number of nucleated cells in each sample was estimated by amplification of reference gene primers within the assay. Sequence reads were collapsed and filtered to measure the absolute abundance of every unique TCRbeta CDR3 rearrangement. Productive Simpson clonality was computed per sample as the square root of Simpson's diversity index over productive rearrangements. TCRdb carries this immuneACCESS record with in-frame sequences only. Its versions omit some clonotypes, under half of them owing to an unresolved V gene in the studies checked, with the rest unexplained. V and J calls and clone size are those listed in that table; D and trimming were worked out from the DNA. This sample holds about 81,000 clones; 82% were observed only once. In total, the top ten clones hold approximately 7% of the sample.

Collaborating institutions collected whole blood in K2EDTA tubes following their own protocols. Collaborator samples were shipped for TCRbeta analysis as frozen whole blood, isolated PBMCs, or DNA extracted from either sample type. This receptor was identified in a human donor in a cohort sampled during active COVID-19. The sequencing input was peripheral blood. The chain links TRBV5-6 with TRBJ2-7, with TRBD2 perhaps the D gene, on 5 matching bases. CDR3 reads: CASSLPSGAYEQYF. The DNA sequence is given as TGTGCCAGCAGCTTGCCGTCCGGGGCCTACGAGCAGTACTTC.